This T cell receptor (beta chain) was observed in a study of blood T cell repertoires in COVID-19. Germline values: CDR1 LGHNA, CDR2 YNFKEQ. CDR3 size: 15 residues. Losses at the gene ends were 5 bases for V and 0 bases for J; bases not matched to a gene: 3. This table comes from immunoSEQ multiplex PCR, and its TCRdb copy is limited to in-frame clones, with some not included. Here the sample spans roughly 250,000 clones, more than 85% being singletons. The clonotype comes from a person aged 18 to 35 with COVID-19, enrolled during active disease. The genes are TRBV4-2 and TRBJ1-2; 10 nucleotides align to TRBD1. Sequenced material: peripheral blood. The CDR3 loop reads CASSGGTGANYGYTF. CDR3 DNA sequence: TGTGCCAGCAGCGGGGGGACAGGGGCTAACTATGGCTACACCTTC.